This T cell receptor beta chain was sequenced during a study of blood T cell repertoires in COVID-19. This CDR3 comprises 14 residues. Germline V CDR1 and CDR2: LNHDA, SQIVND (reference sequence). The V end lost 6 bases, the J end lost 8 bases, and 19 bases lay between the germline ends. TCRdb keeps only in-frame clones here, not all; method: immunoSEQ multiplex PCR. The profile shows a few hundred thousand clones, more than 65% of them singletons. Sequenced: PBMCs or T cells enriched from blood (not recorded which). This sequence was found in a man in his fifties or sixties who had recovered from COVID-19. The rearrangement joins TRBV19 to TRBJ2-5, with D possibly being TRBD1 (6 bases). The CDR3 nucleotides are TGTGCCAGTAGGAAACAGGGAAAAGAAGGTACCCAGTACTTC. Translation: CASRKQGKEGTQYF.